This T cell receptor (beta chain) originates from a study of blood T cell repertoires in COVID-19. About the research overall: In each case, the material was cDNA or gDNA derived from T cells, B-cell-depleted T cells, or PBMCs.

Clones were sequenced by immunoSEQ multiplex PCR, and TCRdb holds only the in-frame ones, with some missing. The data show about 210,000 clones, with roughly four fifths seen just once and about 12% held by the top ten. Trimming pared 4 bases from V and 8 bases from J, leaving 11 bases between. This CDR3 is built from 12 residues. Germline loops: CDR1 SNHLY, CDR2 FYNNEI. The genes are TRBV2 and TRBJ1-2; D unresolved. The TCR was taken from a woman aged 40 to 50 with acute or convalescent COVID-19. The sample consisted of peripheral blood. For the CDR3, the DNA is TGTGCCAGCAGTGTCTTTGGCAGGGGCTACACCTTC. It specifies CASSVFGRGYTF.